This T cell receptor (beta chain) appears in the sequencing data of a study of OX40 agonist ivuxolimab in advanced cancers. The wider study: The dose-escalation cohort was around 83% male, with a mean age of approximately 62 years, ranging about 23 to 79.

The table came from immunoSEQ multiplex PCR; TCRdb's copy has only in-frame clones and leaves some out. Counted here are some 94,000 clones, roughly 89% occurring once; the ten biggest clones make up about 0.87%. The length of the CDR3 is 12 residues. CDR1 and CDR2 (germline): MDHEN, SYDVKM. V was clipped by 8 bases and J by 4 bases, with 10 bases between them. Patients who had autoimmune disease history or got systemic immunosuppression were left out. The receptor was derived from an adult with an advanced solid tumor such as melanoma, head and neck, liver or kidney cancer. The chain joins TRBV28 to TRBJ2-3; no reliable D call. The sample consisted of CD4+ or CD8+ T cells sorted from blood, taken in a trial of the OX40 agonist ivuxolimab. The CDR3 protein is CASRLGADTQYF. The CDR3 nucleotides are TGTGCCAGCCGGCTAGGCGCAGATACGCAGTATTTT.